The 10 T cell receptor beta chains below all came from one sample that was sequenced in a study of cytomegalovirus exposure and HLA in healthy donors (dated by TCRdb to the late 2010s). Library creation used the immunoSEQ multiplex PCR assay. For the multiplex PCR, a mixture combining 60 forward primers for TCR Vbeta segments and 13 reverse primers for TCR Jbeta segments was used. This is the immuneACCESS table as TCRdb keeps it, with only in-frame sequences that have V and J called. A part of the clones is gone; compared with another copy, unresolved V genes explain less than half, and the rest is unexplained. The sample profile shows about 93,000 clones; roughly four fifths of them were found once. 0.55% to 0.65% of the sample is taken by the ten largest. The sample taken for sequencing was PBMCs. These receptors were obtained from a man aged 30 to 45 in good health and CMV-seronegative.

The chain has TRBV4-1 and TRBJ2-7; 10 bases fit TRBD2. Germline V CDR1 and CDR2: MGHRA, YSYEKL. J was trimmed by 6 bases and V by 0 bases; bases with no gene match: 2. The CDR3 is 14 amino acids. The CDR3 nucleotides read TGCGCCAGCAGCCAAGATAGCGGGGGGCTCGAGCAGTACTTC. It is translated as CASSQDSGGLEQYF.

The chain employs TRBV7-2 and TRBJ2-2, with TRBD1 as a possible D gene (7 bases). The length of the CDR3 is 16 residues. V lost 2 bases and J 7 bases, leaving 17 bases between the germline ends. Germline assignment: CDR1 SGHTA and CDR2 FQGNSA. CDR3 protein: CASSLYSPGGYGELFF. CDR3 DNA: TGTGCCAGCAGCTTATATTCCCCAGGGGGGTACGGGGAGCTGTTTTTT.

This sequence joins TRBV19 and TRBJ2-7, with TRBD1 identical over 7 bases. The CDR3 is 14 residues long. V shed 4 bases, J shed 4 bases, and the junction held 7 bases outside the gene matches. CDR1 LNHDA and CDR2 SQIVND come from the germline V gene (reference sequence). This CDR3 reads CASSTGGKGYEQYF. Here the CDR3 DNA reads TGTGCCAGTAGTACAGGGGGAAAAGGTTACGAGCAGTACTTC.

The rearrangement uses TRBV6-1 and TRBJ1-2; D is perhaps TRBD1 (5 bases). The CDR3 length is 14 residues. The V gene's germline CDR1 is MNHNS and CDR2 SASEGT. Trimming stripped 0 bases from V and 8 bases from J, with 13 bases between. The CDR3 loop reads CASSEARWGWGYTF. CDR3 DNA sequence: TGTGCCAGCAGTGAAGCGCGGTGGGGCTGGGGCTACACCTTC.

J is TRBJ2-2 and V is TRBV9; possible D gene TRBD1, 6 bases. The CDR3 extends over 14 amino acids. Between the trimmed V and J ends, which lost 3 bases and 3 bases, there was a span of 9 bases. Germline CDR1 is SGDLS and CDR2 is YYNGEE. The CDR3 loop reads CASSEKGDTGELFF. The CDR3 DNA is TGTGCCAGCAGCGAAAAGGGGGACACCGGGGAGCTGTTTTTT. The full variable domain, with the rest looked up from reference TRBV9 and TRBJ2-2, is DSGVTQTPKHLITATGQRVTLRCSPRSGDLSVYWYQQSLDQGLQFLIQYYNGEERAKGNILERFSAQQFPDLHSELNLSSLELGDSALYFCASSEKGDTGELFFGEGSRLTVL.

This clone occurred a few times. The gene calls are TRBV4-3 and TRBJ1-6; possible D gene TRBD1, 5 bases. Trimming removed 0 bases from V and 9 bases from J, with 15 bases in between. The CDR3 is 16 residues long. CDR1 and CDR2 (germline): LGHNA, YSLEER. CDR3 bases: TGCGCCAGCAGCCAAGATCGCGGGGGGTGGGGTTCACCCCTCCACTTT. Amino acids: CASSQDRGGWGSPLHF.

The chain is built from TRBV18 and TRBJ1-1; 9 bases match TRBD1. V lost 3 bases and J lost 1; bases outside the gene matches: 3. CDR3 length: 15 residues. The V gene's germline CDR1 is KGHSH and CDR2 LQKENI. CDR3 in amino acids: CASSPRTGENTEAFF. In DNA form, the CDR3 reads TGTGCCAGCTCACCTAGGACAGGGGAGAACACTGAAGCTTTCTTT.

The V gene is TRBV10-3, the J gene TRBJ1-1; no firm D call. CDR1 and CDR2 (germline): ENHRY, SYGVKD. CDR3 length: 12 amino acids. V gave up 4 bases and J gave up 4 bases, with 7 bases separating them. CDR3 nucleotides: TGTGCCATCAGTGCCGGGGTCACTGAAGCTTTCTTT. Translation: CAISAGVTEAFF.

As DNA, the CDR3 is TGTGCCAGCAGTGAATTCGGGGGGTCCTACGAGCAGTACGTC. This encodes CASSEFGGSYEQYV. The chain recombines TRBV6-1 with TRBJ2-7; 7 bases match TRBD2. The germline V gene has CDR1 MNHNS and CDR2 SASEGT. Trimming removed 2 bases from V and 1 base from J; junction bases left unmatched: 2. The CDR3 loop spans 14 amino acids.

This clone was observed a few times. The rearrangement links TRBV19 to TRBJ1-2; TRBD1 matches at 7 bases. The V and J ends lost 6 bases and 4 bases, in that order; junction bases with no gene match: 8. The CDR3 sequence is 14 residues long. Germline CDR1 and CDR2: LNHDA and SQIVND (reference sequence). The CDR3 sequence is CASRMGQILYGYTF. CDR3 bases: TGTGCCAGTAGAATGGGACAGATCCTCTATGGCTACACCTTC. Full variable domain (remainder filled in from reference TRBV19 and TRBJ1-2): DGGITQSPKYLFRKEGQNVTLSCEQNLNHDAMYWYRQDPGQGLRLIYYSQIVNDFQKGDIAEGYSVSREKKESFPLTVTSAQKNPTAFYLCASRMGQILYGYTFGSGTRLTVV.